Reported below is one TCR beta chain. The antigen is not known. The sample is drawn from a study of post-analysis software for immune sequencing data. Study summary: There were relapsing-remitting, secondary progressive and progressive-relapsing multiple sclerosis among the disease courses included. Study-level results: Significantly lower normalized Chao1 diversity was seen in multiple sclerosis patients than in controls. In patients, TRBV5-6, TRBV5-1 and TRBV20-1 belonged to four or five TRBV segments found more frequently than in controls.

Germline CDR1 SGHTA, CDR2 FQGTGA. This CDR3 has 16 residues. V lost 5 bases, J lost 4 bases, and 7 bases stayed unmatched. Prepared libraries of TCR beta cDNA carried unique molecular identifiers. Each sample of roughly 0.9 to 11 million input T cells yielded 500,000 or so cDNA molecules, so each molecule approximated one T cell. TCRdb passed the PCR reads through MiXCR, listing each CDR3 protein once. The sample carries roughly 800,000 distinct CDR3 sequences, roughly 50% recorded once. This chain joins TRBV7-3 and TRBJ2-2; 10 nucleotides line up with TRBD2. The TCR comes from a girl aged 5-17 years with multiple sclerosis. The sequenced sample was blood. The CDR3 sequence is CASSPIAGGFTGELFF. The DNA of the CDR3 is TGTGCCAGCAGCCCAATAGCGGGAGGATTCACCGGGGAGCTGTTTTTT.